These T cell receptor beta chains were read from a single sample in a study of blood T cell repertoires in COVID-19. Here immunoSEQ multiplex PCR was the method, and the copy in TCRdb shows in-frame clones only, minus some. The data show about 68,000 clones, with roughly 85% seen just once and roughly 23% held by the top ten. The sequenced sample was peripheral blood. The receptor source for this set is a man aged 45-65 years with acute or convalescent COVID-19. The CDR3 runs from the conserved cysteine through the conserved F or W. The D gene is left open where the match is weak. The listing skips clone size in some rows; elsewhere it reads once, few, many or a size class.

V	D	length	size	J	CDR3	DNA
TRBV14	.	16	.	TRBJ1-2	CASSQRTAGSPYGYTF	TGTGCCAGCAGCCAAAGGACAGCCGGCTCACCTTATGGCTACACCTTC
TRBV6-6	.	13	.	TRBJ1-5	CASSYPGNQPQHF	TGTGCCAGCAGTTATCCAGGGAATCAGCCCCAGCATTTT
TRBV6-4	.	10	once	TRBJ2-1	CARTSFEQFF	TGTGCCAGAACTAGCTTTGAGCAGTTCTTC
TRBV5-8	.	12	few	TRBJ2-7	CASSFLLYEQYF	TGTGCCAGCAGCTTCTTACTCTACGAGCAGTACTTC
TRBV5-1	TRBD2	16	.	TRBJ2-3	CASSSDPGLVTDTQYF	TGCGCCAGCAGCTCTGATCCGGGACTAGTAACAGATACGCAGTATTTT
TRBV19	.	13	few	TRBJ2-3	CASSIFGQRDQYF	TGTGCCAGTAGTATTTTTGGACAGAGAGACCAGTATTTT
TRBV4-1	TRBD2	18	.	TRBJ2-5	CASSQGTSGGAGGETQYF	TGCGCCAGCAGCCAAGGGACTAGCGGGGGGGCTGGGGGAGAGACCCAGTACTTC
TRBV4-2	.	12	.	TRBJ2-7	CASSQVAYEQYF	TGTGCCAGCAGCCAAGTCGCCTACGAGCAGTACTTC
TRBV29-1	.	16	.	TRBJ2-3	CSVRGASEGSTDTQYF	TGCAGCGTCCGTGGCGCGTCGGAGGGCAGCACAGATACGCAGTATTTT
TRBV6-5	.	15	few	TRBJ1-1	CASRYLGGMNTEAFF	TGTGCCAGCAGATACCTGGGGGGAATGAACACTGAAGCTTTCTTT
TRBV5-4	.	13	.	TRBJ1-2	CASSFRGTDGYTF	TGTGCCAGCAGCTTCAGGGGAACGGATGGCTACACCTTC
TRBV27	.	12	.	TRBJ2-7	CASSLTGYEQYF	TGTGCCAGCAGTTTAACAGGGTACGAGCAGTACTTC
TRBV14	TRBD1	16	.	TRBJ1-6	CASSRSRQGRNSPLHF	TGTGCCAGCAGCCGATCTCGACAGGGCCGTAATTCACCCCTCCACTTT
TRBV5-1	.	14	.	TRBJ2-2	CASTEGRRGGELFF	TGCGCCAGCACCGAAGGACGGAGGGGAGGGGAGCTGTTTTTT
TRBV27	TRBD1	13	.	TRBJ2-1	CASRDSTYNEQFF	TGTGCCAGCCGGGACAGCACCTACAATGAGCAGTTCTTC
TRBV19	.	14	once	TRBJ1-1	CASSYRARNTEAFF	TGTGCCAGTAGCTACAGGGCCCGGAACACTGAAGCTTTCTTT
TRBV6-5	.	12	.	TRBJ1-4	CASFNNNEKLFF	TGTGCCAGCTTCAACAACAATGAAAAACTGTTTTTT
TRBV7-2	.	13	few	TRBJ2-5	CASSLELAGTQYF	TGTGCCAGCAGCTTAGAACTAGCTGGGACCCAGTACTTC
TRBV19	.	13	.	TRBJ2-1	CASSDRVYNEQFF	TGTGCCAGTAGTGACCGGGTCTACAATGAGCAGTTCTTC
TRBV5-1	.	16	.	TRBJ2-2	CASSPVGVLNTGELFF	TGCGCCAGCAGCCCGGTCGGGGTCCTGAACACCGGGGAGCTGTTTTTT
TRBV7-3	.	15	.	TRBJ2-6	CASSAQGGGANVLTF	TGTGCCAGCAGCGCGCAGGGCGGTGGGGCCAACGTCCTGACTTTC
TRBV27	TRBD1	14	.	TRBJ1-2	CASSRDRVGYGYTF	TGTGCCAGCAGCCGGGACAGGGTGGGATATGGCTACACCTTC
TRBV6-2/TRBV6-3	TRBD1	15	.	TRBJ1-4	CASSYQTGITEKLFF	TGTGCCAGCAGTTACCAGACAGGGATCACTGAAAAACTGTTTTTT
TRBV24-1	TRBD1	16	few	TRBJ2-2	CATSASGTGITGELFF	TGTGCCACCAGTGCGTCCGGGACAGGGATCACCGGGGAGCTGTTTTTT
TRBV6-5	TRBD1	13	.	TRBJ2-1	CASRTYTGAEQFF	TGTGCCAGCAGAACTTATACAGGGGCTGAGCAGTTCTTC
TRBV6-2/TRBV6-3	TRBD1	15	.	TRBJ2-2	CASSPIRDRFGELFF	TGTGCCAGCAGCCCTATCCGGGACAGGTTCGGGGAGCTGTTTTTT
TRBV2	.	14	.	TRBJ2-1	CAGNRQSSYNEQFF	TGTGCCGGAAACAGGCAAAGCTCCTACAATGAGCAGTTCTTC
TRBV2	.	13	.	TRBJ2-1	CASSPLGGWGQFF	TGTGCCAGCAGCCCGCTTGGAGGTTGGGGGCAGTTCTTC
TRBV19	TRBD1	15	.	TRBJ1-1	CASSPTGEEGTEAFF	TGTGCCAGTAGTCCGACAGGGGAGGAGGGCACTGAAGCTTTCTTT
TRBV11-2	.	15	.	TRBJ1-2	CASSSRYTANYGYTF	TGTGCCAGCAGCTCTCGATACACAGCTAACTATGGCTACACCTTC
TRBV5-6	.	14	few	TRBJ2-7	CASNLWGGAEEQYF	TGTGCCAGCAACCTATGGGGGGGGGCAGAAGAGCAGTACTTC
TRBV5-4	TRBD1	14	.	TRBJ2-2	CASSRDRAGGELFF	TGTGCCAGCAGCCGGGACAGGGCCGGAGGGGAGCTGTTTTTT
TRBV3-1/TRBV3-2	.	13	.	TRBJ1-1	CASSQGTILEAFF	TGTGCCAGCAGCCAAGGGACAATCCTTGAAGCTTTCTTT
TRBV7-2	.	16	.	TRBJ1-4	CASSPGRRATNEKLFF	TGTGCCAGCAGCCCAGGAAGGAGGGCAACTAATGAAAAACTGTTTTTT
TRBV6-5	TRBD1	15	few	TRBJ2-2	CASSFPTGTGGELFF	TGTGCCAGCAGTTTCCCGACAGGGACGGGCGGGGAGCTGTTTTTT
TRBV11-3	.	13	few	TRBJ2-1	CASSLNGGNEQFF	TGTGCCAGCAGCTTAAATGGCGGGAATGAGCAGTTCTTC
TRBV12-2	.	14	.	TRBJ1-2	CASRFGPLTRGYTF	TGTGCAAGTCGCTTCGGTCCATTGACGAGGGGCTACACCTTC
TRBV4-1	.	12	few	TRBJ1-2	CASSQVSYGYTF	TGCGCCAGCAGCCAGGTTAGCTATGGCTACACCTTC
TRBV3-1/TRBV3-2	.	16	.	TRBJ1-1	CASSQVVGGSTTEAFF	TGTGCCAGCAGCCAAGTGGTCGGGGGGTCCACCACTGAAGCTTTCTTT
TRBV2	.	13	.	TRBJ1-1	CASSDNYNTEAFF	TGTGCCAGCAGTGATAATTATAACACTGAAGCTTTCTTT